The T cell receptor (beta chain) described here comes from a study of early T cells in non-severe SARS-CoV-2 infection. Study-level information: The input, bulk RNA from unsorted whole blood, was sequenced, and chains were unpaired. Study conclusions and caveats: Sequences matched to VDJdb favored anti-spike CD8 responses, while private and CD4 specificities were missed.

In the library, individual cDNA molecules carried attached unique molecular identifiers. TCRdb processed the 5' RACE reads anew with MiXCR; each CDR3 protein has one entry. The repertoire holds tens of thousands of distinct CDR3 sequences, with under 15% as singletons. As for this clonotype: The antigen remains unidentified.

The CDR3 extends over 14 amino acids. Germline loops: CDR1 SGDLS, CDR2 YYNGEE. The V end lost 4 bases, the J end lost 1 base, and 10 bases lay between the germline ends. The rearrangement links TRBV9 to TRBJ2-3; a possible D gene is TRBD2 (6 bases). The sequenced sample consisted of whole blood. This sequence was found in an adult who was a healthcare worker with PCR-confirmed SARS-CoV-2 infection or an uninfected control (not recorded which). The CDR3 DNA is TGTGCCAGCAGCCGGCCGGGAGGCACAGATACGCAGTATTTT. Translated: CASSRPGGTDTQYF. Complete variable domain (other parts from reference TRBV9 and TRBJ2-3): DSGVTQTPKHLITATGQRVTLRCSPRSGDLSVYWYQQSLDQGLQFLIQYYNGEERAKGNILERFSAQQFPDLHSELNLSSLELGDSALYFCASSRPGGTDTQYFGPGTRLTVL.